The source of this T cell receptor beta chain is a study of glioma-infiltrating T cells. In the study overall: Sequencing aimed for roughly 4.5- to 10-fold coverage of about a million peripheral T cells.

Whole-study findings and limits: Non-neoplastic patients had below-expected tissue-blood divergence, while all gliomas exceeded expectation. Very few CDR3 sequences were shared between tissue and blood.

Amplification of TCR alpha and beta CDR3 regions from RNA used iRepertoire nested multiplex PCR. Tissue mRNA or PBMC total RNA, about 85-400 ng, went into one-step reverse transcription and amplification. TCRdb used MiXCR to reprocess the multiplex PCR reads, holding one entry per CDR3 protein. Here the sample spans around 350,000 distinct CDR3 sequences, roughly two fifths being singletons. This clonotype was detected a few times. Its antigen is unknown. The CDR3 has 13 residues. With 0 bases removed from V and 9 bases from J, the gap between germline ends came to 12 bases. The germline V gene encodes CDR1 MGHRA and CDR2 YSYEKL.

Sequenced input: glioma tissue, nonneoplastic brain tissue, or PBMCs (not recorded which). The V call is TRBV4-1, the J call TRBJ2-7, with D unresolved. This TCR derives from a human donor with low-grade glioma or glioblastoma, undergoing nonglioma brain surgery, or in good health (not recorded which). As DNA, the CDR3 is TGCGCCAGCAGCCAAGATATATACACGACGCAGTACTTC. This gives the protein CASSQDIYTTQYF.